The clone carrying this T cell receptor (beta chain) was seen repeatedly, ten times or more. Antigen unknown. Ophthalmopathy patients had moderate-to-severe active disease, CAS ≥3, NOSPECS ≥4, and disease duration under 3 months. This sample was taken from a study of T cells in Graves' hyperthyroidism and ophthalmopathy. Study-level findings and limits: Most clonotypes that expanded in the thyroid above 0.001 also showed up in blood. Separation of ophthalmopathy from stable hyperthyroidism was achieved by a 13 V-J model.

Amplified TCR beta CDR3 regions came from RNA transcripts. First-round RT-PCR targeting the TCR CDR3 was performed with the HTBI primer set. A single record per CDR3 protein comes from TCRdb applying MiXCR to the multiplex PCR reads. The sample lists roughly 530,000 distinct CDR3 sequences, approximately 17% occurring once. CDR1 and CDR2 (germline): SGHTA, FQGNSA. Germline trimming cut 1 base from V and 5 bases from J; bases unmatched to any gene: 5. This CDR3 region has 16 residues. The rearrangement joins TRBV7-2 to TRBJ2-7; TRBD2 aligns across 13 bases. This sequence was found in a woman in her late teens or twenties with Graves' ophthalmopathy. What was sequenced was blood. The CDR3 region has the DNA TGTGCCAGCAGCTTAGTACTAGCGGGAGGGCCCCACGAGCAGTACTTC. Its protein is CASSLVLAGGPHEQYF.